Given below is one T cell receptor beta chain in context. The data were obtained in a study of technical replicates of blood from a few donors. Germline values: CDR1 SGHAT, CDR2 FQDESV (reference sequence). V lost 4 bases, J lost 3 bases, and 7 bases stayed unmatched. CDR3 length: 16 residues. Clones were read by immunoSEQ multiplex PCR, and TCRdb kept only the in-frame ones, dropping some. In the table there are just under 85,000 clones, around nine tenths of which are singletons. This sequence originates from a human donor in good health. V and J are TRBV11-1 and TRBJ2-1; TRBD2 agrees at 9 bases. The sequencing sample was made of T cells isolated from PBMCs. This CDR3 is CASSSLAGGFYNEQFF. For the CDR3, the DNA is TGTGCCAGCAGCTCCCTCGCGGGGGGGTTCTACAATGAGCAGTTCTTC. Drawing the rest from reference TRBV11-1 and TRBJ2-1, the complete variable domain is EAEVAQSPRYKITEKSQAVAFWCDPISGHATLYWYRQILGQGPELLVQFQDESVVDDSQLPKDRFSAERLKGVDSTLKIQPAELGDSAMYLCASSSLAGGFYNEQFFGPGTRLTVL.